This T cell receptor (beta chain) was captured in a study of T cells in Graves' hyperthyroidism and ophthalmopathy. For the study at large: Pretreatment peripheral blood was obtained at initial diagnosis. General study results and limits: In the blood, most expanded thyroid clonotypes above 0.001 appeared as well. By a 13 V-J model, ophthalmopathy was set apart from stable hyperthyroidism.

Regions amplified from RNA transcripts were the TCR beta CDR3 regions. First-round RT-PCR targeting the TCR CDR3 was performed with the HTBI primer set. Each CDR3 protein is one row after TCRdb ran MiXCR on the multiplex PCR reads. The sample contains approximately 530,000 distinct CDR3 sequences, 16% of which appear only once. This clonotype was counted ten times or more. Its antigen is not known. Diagnoses rested on clinical symptoms, serum thyroxine and TRAb, thyroid ultrasound and orbital computed tomography. The CDR3 has 14 residues. Germline CDR1 is MDHEN and CDR2 is SYDVKM. V lost 11 bases, J lost 4 bases, and 18 bases lay in between.

The chain is built from TRBV28 and TRBJ2-1; TRBD1 or TRBD2 may be the D gene (6 bases each). The clonotype comes from a woman younger than 30 with Graves' hyperthyroidism. The sequenced sample consisted of blood. The CDR3 here is CAVPGQGTYNEQFF. In nucleotides, the CDR3 is TGTGCCGTGCCCGGGCAGGGGACTTACAATGAGCAGTTCTTC.